This T cell receptor beta chain was recorded in a study of early T cells in non-severe SARS-CoV-2 infection. Study-level points and caveats: The VDJdb matching leaned toward anti-spike CD8 responses and overlooked private and CD4 specificities.

Unique molecular identifiers were attached to individual cDNA molecules. A single record per CDR3 protein comes from TCRdb applying MiXCR to the 5' RACE reads. Of about 59,000 distinct CDR3 sequences in the sample, 13% were seen once. About this clonotype: The antigen is not known.

The material was whole blood, obtained at baseline. This sequence originates from an adult who was a healthcare worker with PCR-confirmed SARS-CoV-2 infection or an uninfected control (not recorded which).

The CDR3 DNA reads TGCGCCAGCAGCTGGAGACAGGGACTCTACGAGCAGTACTTC. Protein sequence: CASSWRQGLYEQYF. The J gene is TRBJ2-7, the V gene TRBV5-1, with D possibly TRBD1 on 7 matching bases. Germline lookup yields CDR1 SGHRS and CDR2 YFSETQ. This CDR3 spans 14 amino acids. Trimming pared 3 bases from V and 3 bases from J, leaving 13 bases between.